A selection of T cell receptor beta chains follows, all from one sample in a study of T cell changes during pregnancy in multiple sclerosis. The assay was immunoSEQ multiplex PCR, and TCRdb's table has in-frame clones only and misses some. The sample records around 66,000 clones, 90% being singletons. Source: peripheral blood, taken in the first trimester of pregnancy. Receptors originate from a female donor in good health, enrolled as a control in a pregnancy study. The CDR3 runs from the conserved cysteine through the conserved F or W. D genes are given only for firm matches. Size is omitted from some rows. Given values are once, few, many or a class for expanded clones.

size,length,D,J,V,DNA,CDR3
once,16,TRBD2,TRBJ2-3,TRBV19,TGTGCCAGTAGTATAGTTAGTGGGACTAGCGCAGATACGCAGTATTTT,CASSIVSGTSADTQYF
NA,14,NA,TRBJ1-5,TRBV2,TGTGCCAGCAGTGCGGCGGGGGGAGGTCAGCCCCAGCATTTT,CASSAAGGGQPQHF
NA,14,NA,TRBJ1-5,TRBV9,TGTGCCAGCAGCGTAGCTCCGGGGAACCAGCCCCAGCATTTT,CASSVAPGNQPQHF
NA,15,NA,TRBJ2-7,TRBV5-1,TGCGCCAGCAGCTTGGTAGGGGAGGTAAGCTACGAGCAGTACTTC,CASSLVGEVSYEQYF
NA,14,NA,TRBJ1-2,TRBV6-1,TGTGCCATAAGAAGTTGGGGCGGAAACTATGGCTACACCTTC,CAIRSWGGNYGYTF
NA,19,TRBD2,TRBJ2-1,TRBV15,TGTGCCACCAGCAGAGAGAGGCTAGCGGGAGTGGCCTCCTACAATGAGCAGTTCTTC,CATSRERLAGVASYNEQFF
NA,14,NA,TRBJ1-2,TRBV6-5,TGTGCCAGCAGTTACATGCAGGGCAACTATGGCTACACCTTC,CASSYMQGNYGYTF
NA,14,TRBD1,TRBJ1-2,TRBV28,TGTGCCAGCAGTAACTACAGGGGTGTGAGGGGCTACACCTTC,CASSNYRGVRGYTF
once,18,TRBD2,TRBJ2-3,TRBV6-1,TGTGCCAGCAGTGTGACTAGCGGATATCGTCCTAGCACAGATACGCAGTATTTT,CASSVTSGYRPSTDTQYF
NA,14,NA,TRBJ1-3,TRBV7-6,TGTGCCAGCAGTTCGTGGGGGGACGGAAACACCATATATTTT,CASSSWGDGNTIYF
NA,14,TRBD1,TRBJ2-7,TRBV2,TGTGCCAGCAGCCGGGACAGGGAGACCTACGAGCAGTACTTC,CASSRDRETYEQYF
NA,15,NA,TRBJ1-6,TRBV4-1,TGCGCCAGCAGCCTACCGGGACTGAATAATTCACCCCTCCACTTT,CASSLPGLNNSPLHF
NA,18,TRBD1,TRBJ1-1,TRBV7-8,TGTGCCAGCAGCCCTCTCTCCCTAACCGGGACAGGGAGGCCTGAAGCTTTCTTT,CASSPLSLTGTGRPEAFF
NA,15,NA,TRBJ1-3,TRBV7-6,TGTGCCAGCAGCCCCGGACGGGGCTCTGGAAACACCATATATTTT,CASSPGRGSGNTIYF
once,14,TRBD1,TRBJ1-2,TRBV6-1,TGTGCCAGCACTCCCGGGACAGGGACCTATGGCTACACCTTC,CASTPGTGTYGYTF
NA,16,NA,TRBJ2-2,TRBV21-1,TGTGCCAGCAGCACCACCATGGGACAGTCGAGCGGGGAGCTGTTTTTT,CASSTTMGQSSGELFF